The 17 T cell receptor beta chains reported below all come from one sample, sequenced in a study of cytomegalovirus exposure and HLA in healthy donors. PCR employed 60 Vbeta and 13 Jbeta primers. Some clones are missing from TCRdb's copy, which holds only in-frame ones; the method was immunoSEQ multiplex PCR. The table includes 100,000 to 150,000 clones, about 80% detected once. The sequenced sample consisted of PBMCs. The source is a man aged 40-50 years in good health and CMV-seronegative.

This clone was seen only a few times. The chain combines TRBV5-1 with TRBJ1-3, with D possibly matching TRBD1 (5 bases). V shed 0 bases and J shed 4 bases, with 8 bases lying between them. CDR1 and CDR2 (germline): SGHRS, YFSETQ. The CDR3 sequence is 14 residues long. Here the CDR3 reads CASSLGTLGNTIYF. In DNA form, the CDR3 reads TGCGCCAGCAGCTTGGGGACACTCGGAAACACCATATATTTT.

The V and J genes are TRBV6-4 and TRBJ2-5; 10 bases match TRBD2. Germline V gene data show CDR1 as MRHNA and CDR2 as SNTAGT. V gave up 7 bases and J gave up 2 bases; unmatched junction bases: 10. This CDR3 has 16 residues. In DNA form, the CDR3 reads TGTGCCAGCATCATAGCGGGAGGTATAGGGCAAGAGACCCAGTACTTC. Translation gives CASIIAGGIGQETQYF.

The chain is built from TRBV11-2 and TRBJ2-2, with 9 bases that match TRBD2. This CDR3 is 18 amino acids long. Germline CDR1 reads SGHAT; CDR2 reads FQNNGV. After removal of 5 bases from V and 3 bases from J, the junction contained 13 bases not matched to a gene. CDR3 bases: TGTGCCAGCAGCAGTGTAAGCGGGAGGCGGGGGTACACCGGGGAGCTGTTTTTT. It yields the protein CASSSVSGRRGYTGELFF.

The sample holds one count of this clone. J is TRBJ1-5 and V is TRBV25-1; D ambiguous. The CDR3 length is 14 residues. V gave up 3 bases and J gave up 9 bases, with 15 bases separating them. Germline V gives CDR1 MGHDK, CDR2 SYGVNS. Written as DNA, the CDR3 is TGTGCCAGCAGTGATGCCACTCGGGTGGGGCCCCAGCATTTT. As protein: CASSDATRVGPQHF.

The chain joins TRBV5-1 to TRBJ2-2; 8 positions match TRBD1. V dropped 0 bases and J dropped 7; count of bases not matched to a gene: 5. Per the germline V gene, CDR1 is SGHRS and CDR2 is YFSETQ. The CDR3 length is 15 residues. CDR3: CASSLDGQGGGELFF. The DNA of the CDR3 is TGCGCCAGCAGCTTGGATGGACAGGGCGGCGGGGAGCTGTTTTTT. The full variable domain, rest sourced from reference TRBV5-1 and TRBJ2-2, is KAGVTQTPRYLIKTRGQQVTLSCSPISGHRSVSWYQQTPGQGLQFLFEYFSETQRNKGNFPGRFSGRQFSNSRSEMNVSTLELGDSALYLCASSLDGQGGGELFFGEGSRLTVL.

V gene TRBV13 combines with J gene TRBJ2-3; 10 bases map to TRBD1. The CDR3 is 15 residues long. Germline V gene sequence: CDR1 PRHDT, CDR2 FYEKMQ (reference sequence). V shed 5 bases and J 0 bases; nucleotides not matched to a gene: 2. DNA for the CDR3: TGTGCCAGCAGCCGGGACAGGGGAAGCACAGATACGCAGTATTTT. Protein product: CASSRDRGSTDTQYF.

This sequence joins TRBV9 and TRBJ2-3; 7 bases map to TRBD2. Germline values: CDR1 SGDLS, CDR2 YYNGEE. CDR3 length: 16 residues. V lost 0 bases to trimming and J lost 0 bases; unmatched junction nucleotides: 4. CDR3 sequence reads: CASSVGVSGSTDTQYF. CDR3 coding DNA: TGTGCCAGCAGCGTAGGGGTTAGCGGGAGCACAGATACGCAGTATTTT. The full variable domain, its missing parts supplied by reference TRBV9 and TRBJ2-3, is DSGVTQTPKHLITATGQRVTLRCSPRSGDLSVYWYQQSLDQGLQFLIQYYNGEERAKGNILERFSAQQFPDLHSELNLSSLELGDSALYFCASSVGVSGSTDTQYFGPGTRLTVL.

The chain recombines TRBV15 with TRBJ1-1, with D unclear. The CDR3 runs to 14 residues. Trimming took 0 bases from V and 1 from J, leaving 6 bases between them. CDR1 and CDR2 from the germline V gene are LNHNV and YYDKDF (reference sequence). CDR3 DNA sequence: TGTGCCACCAGCAGAGAGAGTGGGAACACTGAAGCTTTCTTT. This sequence encodes CATSRESGNTEAFF.

The genes are TRBV7-9 and TRBJ2-5; no clear D. CDR1 is SEHNR and CDR2 is FQNEAQ in the germline V gene (reference sequence). The V end lost 5 bases, the J end lost 0 bases, and 10 bases lay between the germline ends. There are 14 residues in the CDR3. CDR3 DNA sequence: TGTGCCAGCAGCGAAACTTCGTACCAAGAGACCCAGTACTTC. Its translation: CASSETSYQETQYF.

The chain employs TRBV29-1 and TRBJ2-5, with 12 positions matching TRBD2. CDR1 and CDR2 from the germline V gene are SQVTM and ANQGSEA. CDR3 length: 15 residues. Trimming at V came to 4 bases and at J to 5 bases, leaving 8 bases not matched to a gene. The CDR3 protein is CSVGDLAGGVETQYF. Written as DNA, the CDR3 is TGCAGCGTTGGGGACCTAGCGGGAGGGGTGGAGACCCAGTACTTC.

The J gene is TRBJ2-3, the V gene TRBV4-1, with a weak D call TRBD2 (7 bases). The V end lost 2 bases, the J end lost 5 bases, and 23 bases lay between the germline ends. Per the germline V gene, CDR1 is MGHRA and CDR2 is YSYEKL. This CDR3 region has 18 residues. DNA of the CDR3: TGCGCCAGCAGCCAATTCACTACGGCACAGGGAGGGGGAGATACGCAGTATTTT. Translation: CASSQFTTAQGGGDTQYF.

This clone showed up just once. The V gene is TRBV9, the J gene TRBJ2-6, with 10 bases aligning to TRBD1. Germline V lookup: CDR1 SGDLS, CDR2 YYNGEE. The CDR3 spans 21 residues. V lost 0 bases to trimming and J lost 4 bases; unmatched junction nucleotides: 16. This chain's CDR3 is CASSVDPTGGGSILGANVLTF. In nucleotides, the CDR3 is TGTGCCAGCAGCGTAGATCCGACAGGGGGCGGTAGTATCCTAGGGGCCAACGTCCTGACTTTC.

The chain employs TRBV6-9 and TRBJ2-7; 7 nucleotides agree with TRBD1. The germline gives CDR1 MNHGY, CDR2 SVAAGI. The junction had 7 bases not matched to a gene; V was cut back by 0 bases and J by 11 bases. The CDR3 length is 13 residues. This chain's CDR3 is CASSYSRGQAEYF. The CDR3 region has the DNA TGTGCCAGCAGTTATTCGAGGGGGCAGGCAGAGTACTTC.

The chain recombines TRBV7-8 with TRBJ2-1; TRBD2 matches 12 bases. V shed 2 bases, J shed 0 bases, and the junction held 5 bases outside the gene matches. CDR3 length: 18 residues. Germline V lookup: CDR1 SGHVS, CDR2 FQNEAQ. The CDR3 nucleotides read TGTGCCAGCAGCTTATTTACTAGCGGGGGGAGCTCCTACAATGAGCAGTTCTTC. Protein product: CASSLFTSGGSSYNEQFF.

The rearrangement joins TRBV4-2 to TRBJ2-7; D gene ambiguous. There are 15 residues in the CDR3. Trimming removed 0 bases at V and 2 bases at J, with 11 bases between. From germline, CDR1 is LGHNA and CDR2 YNFKEQ. CDR3 sequence (DNA): TGTGCCAGCAGCCAAGAACCCTACCCCGCCTACGAGCAGTACTTC. Translated: CASSQEPYPAYEQYF.

This chain connects TRBV4-1 to TRBJ1-5; D is unresolved. Trimming removed 1 base at V and 7 bases at J, with 8 bases between. Germline loops: CDR1 MGHRA, CDR2 YSYEKL. The length of the CDR3 is 13 residues. The CDR3: CASSQGSWQPQHF. The CDR3, as DNA: TGCGCCAGCAGCCAAGGAAGCTGGCAGCCCCAGCATTTT.

The rearrangement uses TRBV19 and TRBJ1-2; 7 bases map to TRBD1. This CDR3 has 14 amino acids. V was clipped by 4 bases and J by 2 bases; unmatched bases: 4. Germline lookup yields CDR1 LNHDA and CDR2 SQIVND (reference sequence). In DNA, the CDR3 is TGTGCCAGTAGTACGACGACAGGGAACTATGGCTACACCTTC. This gives the protein CASSTTTGNYGYTF.